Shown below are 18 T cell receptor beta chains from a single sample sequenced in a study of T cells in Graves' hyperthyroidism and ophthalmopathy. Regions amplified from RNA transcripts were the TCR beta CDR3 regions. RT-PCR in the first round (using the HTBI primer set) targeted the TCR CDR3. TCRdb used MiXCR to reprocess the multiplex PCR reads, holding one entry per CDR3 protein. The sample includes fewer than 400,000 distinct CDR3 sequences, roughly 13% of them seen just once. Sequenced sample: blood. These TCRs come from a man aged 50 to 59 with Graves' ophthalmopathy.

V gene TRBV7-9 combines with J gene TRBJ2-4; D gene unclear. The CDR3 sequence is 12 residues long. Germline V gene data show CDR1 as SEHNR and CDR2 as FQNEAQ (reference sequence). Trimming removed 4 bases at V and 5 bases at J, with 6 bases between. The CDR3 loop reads CASSSVENIQYF. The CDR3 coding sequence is TGTGCCAGCAGCTCCGTGGAAAACATTCAGTACTTC.

The CDR3: CASSGTRGGTYEQYF. The DNA for the CDR3 is TGTGCCAGCAGCGGTACAAGAGGCGGCACCTACGAGCAGTACTTC. V is TRBV9 and J is TRBJ2-7; D is ambiguous. Trimming left V 3 bases short and J 2 bases short, with 15 bases between. The V gene's germline CDR1 is SGDLS and CDR2 YYNGEE. The CDR3 is 15 residues long. The full variable domain, with the rest looked up from reference TRBV9 and TRBJ2-7, is DSGVTQTPKHLITATGQRVTLRCSPRSGDLSVYWYQQSLDQGLQFLIQYYNGEERAKGNILERFSAQQFPDLHSELNLSSLELGDSALYFCASSGTRGGTYEQYFGPGTRLTVT.

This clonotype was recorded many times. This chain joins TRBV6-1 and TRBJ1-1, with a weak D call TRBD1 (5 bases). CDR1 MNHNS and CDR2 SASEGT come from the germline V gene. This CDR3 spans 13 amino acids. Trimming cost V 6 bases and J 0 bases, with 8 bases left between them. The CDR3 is CASSGTVNTEAFF. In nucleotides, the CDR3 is TGTGCCAGCAGCGGGACGGTGAACACTGAAGCTTTCTTT.

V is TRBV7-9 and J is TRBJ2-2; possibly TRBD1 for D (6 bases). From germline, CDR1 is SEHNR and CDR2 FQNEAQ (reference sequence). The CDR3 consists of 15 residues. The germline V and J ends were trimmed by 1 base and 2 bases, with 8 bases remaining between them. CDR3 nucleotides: TGTGCCAGCAGCTTAGTACAGGGTAACACCGGGGAGCTGTTTTTT. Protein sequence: CASSLVQGNTGELFF.

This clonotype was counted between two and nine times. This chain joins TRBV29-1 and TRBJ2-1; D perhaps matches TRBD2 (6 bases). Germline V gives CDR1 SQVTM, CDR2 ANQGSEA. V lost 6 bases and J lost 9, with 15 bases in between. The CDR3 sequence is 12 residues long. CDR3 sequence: CSVSPGGTEQFF. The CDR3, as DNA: TGCAGCGTGTCTCCTGGCGGGACTGAGCAGTTCTTC.

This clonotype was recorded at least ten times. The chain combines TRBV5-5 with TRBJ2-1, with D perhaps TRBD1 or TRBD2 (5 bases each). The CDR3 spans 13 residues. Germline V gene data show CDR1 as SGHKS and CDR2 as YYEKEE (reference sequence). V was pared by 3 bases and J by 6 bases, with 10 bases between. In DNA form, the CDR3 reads TGTGCCAGCAGCTGGGACGGATTCAATGAGCAGTTCTTC. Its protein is CASSWDGFNEQFF.

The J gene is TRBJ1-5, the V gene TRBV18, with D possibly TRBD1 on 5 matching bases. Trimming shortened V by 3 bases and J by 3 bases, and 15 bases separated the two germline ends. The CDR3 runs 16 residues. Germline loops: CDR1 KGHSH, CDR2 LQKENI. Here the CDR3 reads CASSPPWGGLNQPQHF. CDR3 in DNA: TGTGCCAGCTCACCCCCTTGGGGGGGTCTCAATCAGCCCCAGCATTTT.

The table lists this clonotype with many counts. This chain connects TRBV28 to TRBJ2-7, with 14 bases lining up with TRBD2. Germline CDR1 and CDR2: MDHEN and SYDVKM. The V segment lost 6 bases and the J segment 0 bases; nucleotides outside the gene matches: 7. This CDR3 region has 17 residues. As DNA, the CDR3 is TGTGCCAGCAGCTCTCCGGGACTAGCGGGAGACTCCTACGAGCAGTACTTC. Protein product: CASSSPGLAGDSYEQYF.

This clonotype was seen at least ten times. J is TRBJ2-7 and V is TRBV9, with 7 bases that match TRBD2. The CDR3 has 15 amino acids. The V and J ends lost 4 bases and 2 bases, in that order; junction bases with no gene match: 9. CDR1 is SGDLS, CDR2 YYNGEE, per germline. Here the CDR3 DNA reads TGTGCCAGCAGCCCCCGGTTAGGACTAGCCTACGAGCAGTACTTC. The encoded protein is CASSPRLGLAYEQYF.

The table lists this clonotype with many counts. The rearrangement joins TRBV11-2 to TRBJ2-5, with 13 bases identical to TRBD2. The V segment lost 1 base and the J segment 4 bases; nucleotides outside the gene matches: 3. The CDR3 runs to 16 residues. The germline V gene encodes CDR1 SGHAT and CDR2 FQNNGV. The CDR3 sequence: CASSLGTSGGRETQYF. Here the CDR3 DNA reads TGTGCCAGCAGCTTAGGGACTAGCGGGGGCCGAGAGACCCAGTACTTC.

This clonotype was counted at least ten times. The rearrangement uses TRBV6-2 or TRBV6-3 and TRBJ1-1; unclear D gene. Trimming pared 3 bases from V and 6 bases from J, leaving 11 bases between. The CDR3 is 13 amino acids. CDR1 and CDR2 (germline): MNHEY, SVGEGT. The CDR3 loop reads CASSYGVVSEAFF. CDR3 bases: TGTGCCAGCAGTTATGGGGTTGTCTCTGAAGCTTTCTTT.

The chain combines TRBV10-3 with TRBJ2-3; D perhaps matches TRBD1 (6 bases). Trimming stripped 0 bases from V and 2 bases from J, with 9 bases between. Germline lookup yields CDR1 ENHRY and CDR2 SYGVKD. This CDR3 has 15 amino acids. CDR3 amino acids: CAISESGDTTDTQYF. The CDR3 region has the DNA TGTGCCATCAGTGAGTCAGGGGACACCACAGATACGCAGTATTTT.

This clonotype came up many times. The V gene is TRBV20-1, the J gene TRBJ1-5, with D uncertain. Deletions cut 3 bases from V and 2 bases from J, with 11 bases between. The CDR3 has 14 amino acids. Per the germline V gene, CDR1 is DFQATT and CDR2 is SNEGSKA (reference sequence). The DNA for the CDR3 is TGCAGTGCTAGTGACTATAGCGGCAATCAGCCCCAGCATTTT. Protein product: CSASDYSGNQPQHF.

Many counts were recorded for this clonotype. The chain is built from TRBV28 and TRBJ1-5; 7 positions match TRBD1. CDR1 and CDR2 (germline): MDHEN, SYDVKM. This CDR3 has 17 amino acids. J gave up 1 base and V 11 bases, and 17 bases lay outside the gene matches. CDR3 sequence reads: CALGVRTGSISNQPQHF. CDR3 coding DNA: TGTGCCCTAGGGGTGAGGACAGGTAGTATAAGCAATCAGCCCCAGCATTTT.

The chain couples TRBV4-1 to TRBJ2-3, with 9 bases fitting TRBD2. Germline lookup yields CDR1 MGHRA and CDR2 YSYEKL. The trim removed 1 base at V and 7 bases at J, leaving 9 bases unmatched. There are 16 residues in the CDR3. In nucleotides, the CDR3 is TGCGCCAGCAGCCAAGCCCTCGTAGCGGGAGTGTATACGCAGTATTTT. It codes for CASSQALVAGVYTQYF.

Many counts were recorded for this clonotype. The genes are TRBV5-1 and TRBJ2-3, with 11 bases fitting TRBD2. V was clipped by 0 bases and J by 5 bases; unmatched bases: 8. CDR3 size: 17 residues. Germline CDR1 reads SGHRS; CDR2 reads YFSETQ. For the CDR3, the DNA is TGCGCCAGCAGCTTGGTAGTAGCGGGAGGGCCGGAAGATACGCAGTATTTT. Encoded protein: CASSLVVAGGPEDTQYF.

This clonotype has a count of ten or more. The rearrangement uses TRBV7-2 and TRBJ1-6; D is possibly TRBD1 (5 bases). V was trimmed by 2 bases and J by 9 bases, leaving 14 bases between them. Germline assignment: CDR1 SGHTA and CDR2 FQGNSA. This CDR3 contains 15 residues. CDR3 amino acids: CASSLRMGVGSPLHF. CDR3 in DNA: TGTGCCAGCAGCTTAAGGATGGGGGTCGGTTCACCCCTCCACTTT.

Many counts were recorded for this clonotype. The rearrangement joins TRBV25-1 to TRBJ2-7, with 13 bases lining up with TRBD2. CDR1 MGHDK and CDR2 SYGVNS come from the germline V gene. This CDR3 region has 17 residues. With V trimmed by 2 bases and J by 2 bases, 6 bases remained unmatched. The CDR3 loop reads CASSEQRTSGRTYEQYF. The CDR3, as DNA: TGTGCCAGCAGTGAACAGAGGACTAGCGGGAGAACCTACGAGCAGTACTTC.